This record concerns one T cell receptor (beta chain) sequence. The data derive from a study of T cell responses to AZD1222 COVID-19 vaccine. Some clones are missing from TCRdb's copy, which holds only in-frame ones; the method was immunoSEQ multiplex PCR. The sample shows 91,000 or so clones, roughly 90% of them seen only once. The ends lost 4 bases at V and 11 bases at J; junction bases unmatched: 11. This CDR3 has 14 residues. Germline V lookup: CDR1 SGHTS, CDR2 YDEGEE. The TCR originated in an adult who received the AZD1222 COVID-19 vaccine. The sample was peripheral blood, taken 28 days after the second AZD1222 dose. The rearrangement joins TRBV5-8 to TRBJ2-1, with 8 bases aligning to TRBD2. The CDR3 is CASSGRLATKKQFF. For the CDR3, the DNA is TGTGCCAGCAGCGGGAGACTAGCGACCAAAAAGCAGTTCTTC.